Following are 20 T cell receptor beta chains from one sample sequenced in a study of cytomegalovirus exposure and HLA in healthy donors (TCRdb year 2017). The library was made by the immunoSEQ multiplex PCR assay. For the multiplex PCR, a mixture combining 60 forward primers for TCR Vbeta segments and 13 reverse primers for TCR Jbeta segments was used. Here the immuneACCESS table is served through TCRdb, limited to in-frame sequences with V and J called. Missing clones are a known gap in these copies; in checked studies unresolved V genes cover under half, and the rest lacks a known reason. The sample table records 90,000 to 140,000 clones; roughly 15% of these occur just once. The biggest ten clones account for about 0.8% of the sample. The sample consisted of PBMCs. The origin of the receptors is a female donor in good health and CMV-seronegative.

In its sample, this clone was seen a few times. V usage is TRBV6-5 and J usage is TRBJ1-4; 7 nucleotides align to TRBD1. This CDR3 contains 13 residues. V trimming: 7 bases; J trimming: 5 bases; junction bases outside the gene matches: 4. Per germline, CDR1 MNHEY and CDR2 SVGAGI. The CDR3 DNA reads TGTGCCAGCACCCACAGGGGAAATGAAAAACTGTTTTTT. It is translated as CASTHRGNEKLFF.

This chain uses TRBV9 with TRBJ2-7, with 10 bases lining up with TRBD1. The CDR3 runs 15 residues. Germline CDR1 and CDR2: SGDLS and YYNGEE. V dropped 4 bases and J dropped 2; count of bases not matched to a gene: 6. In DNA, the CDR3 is TGTGCCAGCAGCTTAGGACAGGGGGGAACCTACGAGCAGTACTTC. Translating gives CASSLGQGGTYEQYF.

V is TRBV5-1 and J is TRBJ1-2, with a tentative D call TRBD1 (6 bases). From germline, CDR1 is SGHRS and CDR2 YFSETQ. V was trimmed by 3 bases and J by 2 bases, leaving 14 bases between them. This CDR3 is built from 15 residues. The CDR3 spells CASSSAGTPNYGYTF. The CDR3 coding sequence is TGCGCCAGCAGCTCGGCCGGGACACCGAACTATGGCTACACCTTC.

The CDR3 region has the DNA TGTGCCAGTAGTATTCTTCGACAGGCCGGTAATCAGCCCCAGCATTTT. Protein: CASSILRQAGNQPQHF. This sequence joins TRBV19 and TRBJ1-5, with D perhaps matching TRBD1 (6 bases). CDR1 is LNHDA and CDR2 is SQIVND in the germline V gene (reference sequence). The CDR3 runs 16 residues. V was trimmed by 3 bases and J by 4 bases, leaving 16 bases between them.

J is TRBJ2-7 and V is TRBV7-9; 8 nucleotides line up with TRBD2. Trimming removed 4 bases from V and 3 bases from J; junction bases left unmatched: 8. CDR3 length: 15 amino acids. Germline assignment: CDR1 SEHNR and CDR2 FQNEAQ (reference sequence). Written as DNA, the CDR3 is TGTGCCAGCAGCTACCCTCGCGGGGGGCACTACGAGCAGTACTTC. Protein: CASSYPRGGHYEQYF.

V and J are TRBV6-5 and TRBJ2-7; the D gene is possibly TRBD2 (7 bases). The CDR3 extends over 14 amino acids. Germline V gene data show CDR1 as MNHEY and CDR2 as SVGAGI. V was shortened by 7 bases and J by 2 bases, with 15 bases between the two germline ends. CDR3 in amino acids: CASMRSGGPYEQYF. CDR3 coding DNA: TGTGCCAGCATGAGGTCGGGGGGCCCCTACGAGCAGTACTTC.

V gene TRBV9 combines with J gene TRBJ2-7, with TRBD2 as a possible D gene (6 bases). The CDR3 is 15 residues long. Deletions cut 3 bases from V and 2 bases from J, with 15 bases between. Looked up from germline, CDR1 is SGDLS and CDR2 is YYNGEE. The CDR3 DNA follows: TGTGCCAGCAGCGCGCGGGACCACCAAGCCTACGAGCAGTACTTC. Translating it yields CASSARDHQAYEQYF. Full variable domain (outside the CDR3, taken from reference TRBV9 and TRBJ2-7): DSGVTQTPKHLITATGQRVTLRCSPRSGDLSVYWYQQSLDQGLQFLIQYYNGEERAKGNILERFSAQQFPDLHSELNLSSLELGDSALYFCASSARDHQAYEQYFGPGTRLTVT.

Written as DNA, the CDR3 is TGTGCCAGCAGCCAAACCGGGACAGGGTTGAATCAGCCCCAGCATTTT. Translated: CASSQTGTGLNQPQHF. The V and J genes are TRBV4-2 and TRBJ1-5; TRBD1 matches at 9 bases. Trimming at V came to 2 bases and at J to 4 bases, leaving 6 bases not matched to a gene. Germline CDR1 reads LGHNA; CDR2 reads YNFKEQ. CDR3 length equals 16 residues.

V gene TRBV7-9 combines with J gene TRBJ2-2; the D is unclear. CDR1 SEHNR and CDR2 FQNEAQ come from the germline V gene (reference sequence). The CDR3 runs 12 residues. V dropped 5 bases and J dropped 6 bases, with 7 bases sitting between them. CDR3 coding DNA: TGTGCCAGCAGCCTGGGCGCCGGGGAGCTGTTTTTT. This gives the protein CASSLGAGELFF.

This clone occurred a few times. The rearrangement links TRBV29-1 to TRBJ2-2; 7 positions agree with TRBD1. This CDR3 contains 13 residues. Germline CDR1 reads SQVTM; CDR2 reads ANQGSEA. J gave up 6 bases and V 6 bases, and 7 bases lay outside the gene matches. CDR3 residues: CSVSRTGAGELFF. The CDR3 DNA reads TGCAGCGTGAGTCGTACAGGGGCCGGGGAGCTGTTTTTT.

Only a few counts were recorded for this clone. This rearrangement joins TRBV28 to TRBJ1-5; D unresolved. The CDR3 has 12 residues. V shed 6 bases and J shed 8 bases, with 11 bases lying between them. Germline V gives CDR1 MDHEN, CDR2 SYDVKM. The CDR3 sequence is CASSYHPEPQHF. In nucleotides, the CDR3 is TGTGCCAGCAGCTATCACCCTGAGCCCCAGCATTTT.

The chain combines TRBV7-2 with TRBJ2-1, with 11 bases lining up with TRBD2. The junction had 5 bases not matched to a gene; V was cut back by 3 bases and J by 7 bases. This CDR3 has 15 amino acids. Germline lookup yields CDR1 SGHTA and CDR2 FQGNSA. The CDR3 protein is CASSFRLAGGNEQFF. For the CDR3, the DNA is TGTGCCAGCAGCTTTAGGCTAGCGGGGGGTAATGAGCAGTTCTTC.

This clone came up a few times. CDR3 nucleotide sequence: TGTGCCAGCGGTCTGGGACAGAAAAACTATGGCTACACCTTC. Translation gives CASGLGQKNYGYTF. The chain is built from TRBV5-6 and TRBJ1-2; 7 bases align to TRBD1. CDR3 length equals 14 residues. Germline CDR1 is SGHDT and CDR2 is YYEEEE. J was trimmed by 2 bases and V by 7 bases; bases with no gene match: 8.

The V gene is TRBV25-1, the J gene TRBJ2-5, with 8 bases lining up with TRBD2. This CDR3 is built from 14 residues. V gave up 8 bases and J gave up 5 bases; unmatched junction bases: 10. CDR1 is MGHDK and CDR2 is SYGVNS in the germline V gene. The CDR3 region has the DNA TGTGCCAGCCAAGCCGGGACTAGAATCGAGACCCAGTACTTC. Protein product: CASQAGTRIETQYF.

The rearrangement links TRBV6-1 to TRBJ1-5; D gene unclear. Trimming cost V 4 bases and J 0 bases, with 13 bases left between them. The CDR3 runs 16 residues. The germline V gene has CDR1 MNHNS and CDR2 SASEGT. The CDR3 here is CASSVLGSYSNQPQHF. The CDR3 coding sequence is TGTGCCAGCAGTGTATTAGGGAGCTATAGCAATCAGCCCCAGCATTTT.

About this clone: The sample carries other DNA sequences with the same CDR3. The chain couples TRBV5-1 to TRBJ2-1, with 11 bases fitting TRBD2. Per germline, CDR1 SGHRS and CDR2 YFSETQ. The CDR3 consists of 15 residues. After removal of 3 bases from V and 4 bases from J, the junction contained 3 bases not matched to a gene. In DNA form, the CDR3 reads TGCGCCAGCAGCTCTAGCGGGGGGCCGTACAATGAGCAGTTCTTC. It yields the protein CASSSSGGPYNEQFF.

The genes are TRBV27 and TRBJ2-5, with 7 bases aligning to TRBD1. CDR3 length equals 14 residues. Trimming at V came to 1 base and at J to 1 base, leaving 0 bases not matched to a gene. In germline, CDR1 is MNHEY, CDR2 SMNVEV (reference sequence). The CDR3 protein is CASSLYRGQETQYF. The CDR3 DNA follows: TGTGCCAGCAGTTTATACAGGGGCCAAGAGACCCAGTACTTC.

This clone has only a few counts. The CDR3 DNA reads TGTGCCAGCAGTTCCCCGGCAGGGGCCGAGCAGTACTTC. Translating gives CASSSPAGAEQYF. V gene TRBV27 combines with J gene TRBJ2-7; perhaps TRBD1 as D (6 bases). Germline V gene lookup returns CDR1 MNHEY and CDR2 SMNVEV (reference sequence). This CDR3 has 13 residues. The ends were cut back, 4 bases at V and 6 bases at J, with 13 bases in the middle.

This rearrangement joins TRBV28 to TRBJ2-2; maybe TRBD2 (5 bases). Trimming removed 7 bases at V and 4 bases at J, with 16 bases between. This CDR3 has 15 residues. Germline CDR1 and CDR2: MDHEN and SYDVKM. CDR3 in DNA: TGTGCCAGCATTTTGAGCGGATTGGGCACCGGGGAGCTGTTTTTT. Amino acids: CASILSGLGTGELFF.

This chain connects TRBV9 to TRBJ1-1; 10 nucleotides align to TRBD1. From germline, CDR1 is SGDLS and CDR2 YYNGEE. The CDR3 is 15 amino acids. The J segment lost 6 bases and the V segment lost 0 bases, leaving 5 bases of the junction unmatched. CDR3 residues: CASSVADRGPPEAFF. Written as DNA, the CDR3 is TGTGCCAGCAGCGTAGCCGACAGGGGGCCTCCTGAAGCTTTCTTT.